The T cell receptor (beta chain) under discussion was sequenced for a study of CD8 T cells in Susac syndrome. Germline values: CDR1 SGHRS, CDR2 YFSETQ. CDR3 length: 14 residues. V was pared by 1 base and J by 4 bases, with 4 bases of the junction left unmatched. RNA, at roughly 0.45 to 1 ug, was reverse transcribed with random hexamers. An immunoSEQ multiplex PCR generated amplified TCR beta CDR3 products spanning 54 Vbeta and 13 Jbeta. TCRdb itself ran the immunoSEQ multiplex PCR reads through MiXCR, one entry per CDR3 protein. This sample has tens of thousands of distinct CDR3 sequences, with over 85% found just once.

Sequenced: CD8+ T cells from PBMCs. This sequence was found in a human donor in good health. The chain links TRBV5-1 to TRBJ1-2; TRBD1 matches at 7 bases. The CDR3 DNA sequence: TGCGCCAGCAGCTTGACAGGACAGGCCTATGGCTACACCTTC. Translation gives CASSLTGQAYGYTF.